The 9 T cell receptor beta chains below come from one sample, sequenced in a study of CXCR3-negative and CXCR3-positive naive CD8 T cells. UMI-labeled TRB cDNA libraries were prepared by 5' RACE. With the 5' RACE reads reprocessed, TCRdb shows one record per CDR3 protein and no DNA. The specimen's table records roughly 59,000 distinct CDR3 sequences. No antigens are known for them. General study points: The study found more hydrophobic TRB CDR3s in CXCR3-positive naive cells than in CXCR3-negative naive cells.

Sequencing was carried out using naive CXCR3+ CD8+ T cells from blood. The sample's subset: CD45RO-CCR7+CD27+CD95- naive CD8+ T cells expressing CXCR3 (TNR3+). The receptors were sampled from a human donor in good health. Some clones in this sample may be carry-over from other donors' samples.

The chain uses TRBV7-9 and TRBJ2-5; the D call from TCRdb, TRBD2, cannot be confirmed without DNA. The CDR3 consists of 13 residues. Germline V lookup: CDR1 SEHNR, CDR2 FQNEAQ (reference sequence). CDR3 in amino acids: CASSLVEGKSQYF.

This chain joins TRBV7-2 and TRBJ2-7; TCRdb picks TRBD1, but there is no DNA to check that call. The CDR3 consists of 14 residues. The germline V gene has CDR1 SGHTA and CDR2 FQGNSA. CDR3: CASSYSGGAGEQYF.

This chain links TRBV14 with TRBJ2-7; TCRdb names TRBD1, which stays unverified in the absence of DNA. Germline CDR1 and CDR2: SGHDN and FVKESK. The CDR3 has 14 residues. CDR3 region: CASQSTQQGYEQYF. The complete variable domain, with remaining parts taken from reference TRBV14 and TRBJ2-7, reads EAGVTQFPSHSVIEKGQTVTLRCDPISGHDNLYWYRRVMGKEIKFLLHFVKESKQDESGMPNNRFLAERTGGTYSTLKVQPAELEDSGVYFCASQSTQQGYEQYFGPGTRLTVT.

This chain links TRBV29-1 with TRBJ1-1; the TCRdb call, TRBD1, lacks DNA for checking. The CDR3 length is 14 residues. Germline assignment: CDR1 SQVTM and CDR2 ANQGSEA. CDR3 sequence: CSVPSAGGNTEAFF.

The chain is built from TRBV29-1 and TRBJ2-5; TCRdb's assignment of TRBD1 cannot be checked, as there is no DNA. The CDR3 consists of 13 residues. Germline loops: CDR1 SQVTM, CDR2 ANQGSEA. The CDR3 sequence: CSVELGGEEIQYF.

This chain's CDR3 is CASSFIGGLNTGELFF. The V and J genes are TRBV5-6 and TRBJ2-2; TCRdb's D call, TRBD1, is unchecked because there is no DNA. Germline V gives CDR1 SGHDT, CDR2 YYEEEE. The CDR3 runs 16 residues.

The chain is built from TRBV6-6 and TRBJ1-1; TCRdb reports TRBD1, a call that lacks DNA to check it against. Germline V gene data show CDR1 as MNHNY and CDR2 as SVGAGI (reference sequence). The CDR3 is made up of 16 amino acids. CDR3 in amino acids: CASDPDRGRGYTEAFF.

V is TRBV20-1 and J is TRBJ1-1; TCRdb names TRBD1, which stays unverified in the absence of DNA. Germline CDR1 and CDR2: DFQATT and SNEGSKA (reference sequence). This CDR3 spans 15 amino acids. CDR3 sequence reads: CSARGRDGQRPEAFF.

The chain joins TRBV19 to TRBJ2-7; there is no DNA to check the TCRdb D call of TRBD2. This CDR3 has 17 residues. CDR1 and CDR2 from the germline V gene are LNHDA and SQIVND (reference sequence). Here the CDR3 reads CASSIAHRAARSYEQYF.